The TCR beta chain described here comes from a study of blood T cell repertoires in COVID-19. For the study at large: Acute-phase and convalescent COVID-19 samples originated in the United States, Italy and Spain. The cDNA or gDNA used as material had been derived from T cells, B-cell-depleted T cells, or PBMCs.

The CDR3 spans 15 residues. The germline gives CDR1 PRHDT, CDR2 FYEKMQ (reference sequence). V was trimmed by 5 bases and J by 7 bases, leaving 17 bases between them. Methods used by the authors: The authors estimated nucleated cell counts from reference gene primer amplification. Sequencing was performed with immunoSEQ multiplex PCR; in TCRdb, only in-frame clones are kept and a portion is missing. V and J calls and clone size are as listed in that table; D and trimming were resolved from the DNA. The sample has 290,000 or so clones, over 75% seen once; the top ten hold approximately 5%. The V call is TRBV13, the J call TRBJ1-4; D is perhaps TRBD1 (5 bases). This sequence originates from a man aged 45-65 years with active or convalescent COVID-19. What was sequenced was peripheral blood. CDR3 residues: CASSESRQGREKLFF. CDR3 DNA: TGTGCCAGCAGCGAGAGTAGGCAGGGTCGTGAAAAACTGTTTTTT.